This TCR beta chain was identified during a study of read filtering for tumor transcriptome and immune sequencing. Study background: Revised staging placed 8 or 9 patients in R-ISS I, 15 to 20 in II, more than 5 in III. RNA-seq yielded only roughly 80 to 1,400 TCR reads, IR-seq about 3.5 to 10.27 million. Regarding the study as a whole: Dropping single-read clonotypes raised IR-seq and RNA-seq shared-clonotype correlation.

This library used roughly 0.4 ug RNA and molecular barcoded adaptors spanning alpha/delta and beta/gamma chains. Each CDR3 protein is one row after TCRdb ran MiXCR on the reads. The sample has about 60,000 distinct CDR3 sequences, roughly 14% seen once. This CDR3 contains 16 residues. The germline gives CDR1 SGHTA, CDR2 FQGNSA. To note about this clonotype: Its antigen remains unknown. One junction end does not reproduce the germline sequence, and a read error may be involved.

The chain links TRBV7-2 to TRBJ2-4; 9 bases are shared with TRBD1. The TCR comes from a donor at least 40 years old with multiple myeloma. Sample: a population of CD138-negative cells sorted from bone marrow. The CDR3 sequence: CASSKTGGLSKNIEYF. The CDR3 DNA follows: TGTGCCAGCAGCAAAACAGGGGGCTTATCCAAAAACATTGAGTACTTC. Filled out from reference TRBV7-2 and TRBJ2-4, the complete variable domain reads GAGVSQSPSNKVTEKGKDVELRCDPISGHTALYWYRQSLGQGLEFLIYFQGNSAPDKSGLPSDRFSAERTGGSVSTLTIQRTQQEDSAVYLCASSKTGGLSKNIEYFGAGTRLSVL.